This entry is about one TCR beta chain. As yet, its antigen is unknown. Profiled with immunoSEQ multiplex PCR; TCRdb holds only in-frame clones, not every one. The sample lists 90,000 to 150,000 clones; approximately 90% were seen once. These data are taken from a study of OX40 agonist ivuxolimab in advanced cancers. Overall study findings and caveats: Fewer expanded clones were found on average in CD4+ than in CD8+ T cells.

The V gene's germline CDR1 is LNHDA and CDR2 SQIVND (reference sequence). This CDR3 spans 17 amino acids. V dropped 5 bases and J dropped 0 bases, with 19 bases sitting between them. V and J are TRBV19 and TRBJ1-1; maybe TRBD1 (5 bases). This clonotype was sampled from an adult with an advanced solid tumor such as melanoma, head and neck, liver or kidney cancer. Source: CD4+ or CD8+ T cells sorted from blood, taken in a trial of the OX40 agonist ivuxolimab. In DNA, the CDR3 is TGTGCCAGTAGTCTCTCCGGACCCCCGGGGGTGAACACTGAAGCTTTCTTT. Protein sequence: CASSLSGPPGVNTEAFF.